Detailed here is one T cell receptor (beta chain). These data originate in a study of blood T cell repertoires in COVID-19. Study context: Acute and convalescent COVID-19 samples came from the United States, Italy and Spain. In each case, the material was cDNA or gDNA derived from T cells, B-cell-depleted T cells, or PBMCs.

Authors' data handling: The assay estimated nucleated cells by amplifying reference gene primers. TCRdb's copy holds only in-frame clones and misses some; the assay was immunoSEQ multiplex PCR. V, J and clone size reflect that table, while D and trimming were determined from the DNA. The sample has more than 60,000 clones; over 65% are singletons. The TCR comes from a human donor with acute or convalescent COVID-19. The donor label of this sample is uncertain. The material sequenced was peripheral blood.

CDR3 sequence (DNA): TGTGCCAGCAACAGCAGAGTAAGGGAGCTGTTTTTT. Its translation is CASNSRVRELFF. This chain connects TRBV12-3 or TRBV12-4 to TRBJ2-2; D is undetermined. The CDR3 is 12 amino acids. Trimming cost V 7 bases and J 9 bases, with 12 bases left between them.